One and the same sample provided the 22 T cell receptor beta chains below, sequenced in a study of blood T cell repertoires in COVID-19. Sequenced by immunoSEQ multiplex PCR; TCRdb stores in-frame clones only, minus some. Among over 200,000 clones, over 75% were seen once, and the ten largest hold over 2%. Sequenced sample: peripheral blood. The receptors stem from a woman in her forties or fifties with acute or convalescent COVID-19.

The V and J genes are TRBV27 and TRBJ1-5, with TRBD1 matching 7 bases. Germline lookup yields CDR1 MNHEY and CDR2 SMNVEV (reference sequence). The V and J ends lost 6 bases and 6 bases, in that order; junction bases with no gene match: 8. This CDR3 comprises 14 residues. Written as DNA, the CDR3 is TGTGCCAGCAGCCCCGGACAGGTGACTCAGCCCCAGCATTTT. It translates to CASSPGQVTQPQHF.

This clone appeared a single time. This rearrangement joins TRBV9 to TRBJ1-6, with D hard to call. The length of the CDR3 is 13 residues. CDR1 SGDLS and CDR2 YYNGEE come from the germline V gene. With 0 bases removed from V and 10 bases from J, the gap between germline ends came to 8 bases. The CDR3 nucleotides are TGTGCCAGCAGCGTAGATACAGAGTCACCCCTCCACTTT. The encoded protein is CASSVDTESPLHF.

The V call is TRBV3-1 (or the pseudogene TRBV3-2), the J call TRBJ1-6; tentative D call: TRBD1 (6 bases). CDR1 and CDR2 (germline): LGHDT, YNNKEL (reference sequence). The V and J ends lost 4 bases and 10 bases respectively, with 11 bases between them. This CDR3 has 13 residues. CDR3 DNA sequence: TGTGCCAGCAGCCCGGACAGTCAATCACCCCTCCACTTT. Translating gives CASSPDSQSPLHF.

Only a few counts were recorded for this clone. The chain couples TRBV29-1 to TRBJ1-2; a possible D gene is TRBD1 (5 bases). Germline CDR1 is SQVTM and CDR2 is ANQGSEA. Trimming stripped 4 bases from V and 5 bases from J, with 14 bases between. The CDR3 length is 13 residues. In DNA, the CDR3 is TGCAGCGTTGTAAGCCAGGGTCCATATGGCTACACCTTC. Its protein is CSVVSQGPYGYTF.

This chain links TRBV2 with TRBJ2-6; no clear D. The V and J ends lost 5 bases and 0 bases respectively, with 8 bases between them. The CDR3 loop spans 15 amino acids. In germline, CDR1 is SNHLY, CDR2 FYNNEI. The CDR3 bases are TGTGCCAGCAGTCGACAATACTCTGGGGCCAACGTCCTGACTTTC. Encoded protein: CASSRQYSGANVLTF.

The chain employs TRBV28 and TRBJ1-1; 9 bases are a match to TRBD1. The V and J ends lost 7 bases and 4 bases, in that order; junction bases with no gene match: 10. Looked up from germline, CDR1 is MDHEN and CDR2 is SYDVKM. The CDR3 has 15 residues. CDR3 DNA sequence: TGTGCCAGCATTGACAGGGGGGGCTGGGGCACTGAAGCTTTCTTT. It translates to CASIDRGGWGTEAFF.

V gene TRBV6-6 combines with J gene TRBJ2-1; TRBD1 matches at 7 bases. The CDR3 is made up of 15 amino acids. The germline gives CDR1 MNHNY, CDR2 SVGAGI (reference sequence). V gave up 7 bases and J gave up 4 bases; unmatched junction bases: 10. As DNA, the CDR3 is TGTGCCAGCATTCCGATGGGACAGACGTACAATGAGCAGTTCTTC. It encodes CASIPMGQTYNEQFF.

CDR3 sequence: CASMAGARLYQPQHF. DNA of the CDR3: TGTGCCAGCATGGCGGGCGCCCGCCTTTATCAGCCCCAGCATTTT. The chain joins TRBV28 to TRBJ1-5; D unclear. Trimming stripped 7 bases from V and 5 bases from J, with 18 bases between. The CDR3 consists of 15 residues. The germline V gene encodes CDR1 MDHEN and CDR2 SYDVKM.

This sequence joins TRBV27 and TRBJ2-7, with TRBD2 matching over 7 bases. CDR1 and CDR2 (germline): MNHEY, SMNVEV (reference sequence). V lost 9 bases to trimming and J lost 3 bases; unmatched junction nucleotides: 8. The CDR3 length is 13 residues. The CDR3 protein is CASKGGDRYEQYF. The DNA of the CDR3 is TGTGCCAGTAAGGGAGGGGATCGCTACGAGCAGTACTTC.

CDR3 sequence (DNA): TGTGCCGGCAGGGGGGCCAACTATGGCTACACCTTC. It yields the protein CAGRGANYGYTF. The chain uses TRBV30 and TRBJ1-2, with TRBD1 matching over 7 bases. This CDR3 region has 12 residues. V lost 8 bases to trimming and J lost 2 bases; unmatched junction nucleotides: 5. The germline V gene has CDR1 GTSNPN and CDR2 SVGIG (reference sequence).

With regard to this clone: This sample also contains other DNA sequences that code for the same CDR3. The rearrangement joins TRBV7-2 to TRBJ2-1, with 12 nucleotides matching TRBD2. V was pared by 5 bases and J by 6 bases, with 2 bases of the junction left unmatched. The CDR3 extends over 14 amino acids. The germline V gene encodes CDR1 SGHTA and CDR2 FQGNSA. CDR3: CASSLGLAGNEQFF. Here the CDR3 DNA reads TGTGCCAGCAGCCTGGGACTAGCGGGCAATGAGCAGTTCTTC.

The chain has TRBV15 and TRBJ2-1; 10 nucleotides line up with TRBD2. V lost 0 bases to trimming and J lost 7 bases; unmatched junction nucleotides: 0. From germline, CDR1 is LNHNV and CDR2 YYDKDF (reference sequence). CDR3 length: 14 residues. The CDR3 nucleotides are TGTGCCACCAGCAGAGAGACTAGCGGGAATGAGCAGTTCTTC. The encoded protein is CATSRETSGNEQFF.

Only one count was recorded for this clone. The genes are TRBV5-4 and TRBJ2-7; 15 bases are shared with TRBD2. The CDR3 is 17 amino acids. Per germline, CDR1 SGHNT and CDR2 YYREEE (reference sequence). V trimming: 4 bases; J trimming: 3 bases; junction bases outside the gene matches: 8. CDR3: CASSPGLAGGIRYEQYF. CDR3 DNA: TGTGCCAGCAGCCCCGGACTAGCGGGAGGGATACGCTACGAGCAGTACTTC.

This clone was counted only a few times. The chain uses TRBV9 and TRBJ2-1, with D perhaps matching TRBD2 (6 bases). The CDR3 runs to 17 residues. CDR1 is SGDLS and CDR2 is YYNGEE in the germline V gene. V was pared by 3 bases and J by 5 bases, with 21 bases between. In DNA, the CDR3 is TGTGCCAGCAGCGGGCGCCGTAGGGGACTTGGAAACAATGAGCAGTTCTTC. This codes for CASSGRRRGLGNNEQFF. The full variable domain, completed using reference TRBV9 and TRBJ2-1, is DSGVTQTPKHLITATGQRVTLRCSPRSGDLSVYWYQQSLDQGLQFLIQYYNGEERAKGNILERFSAQQFPDLHSELNLSSLELGDSALYFCASSGRRRGLGNNEQFFGPGTRLTVL.

The chain joins TRBV6-5 to TRBJ1-2; possibly TRBD1 for D (5 bases). Germline loops: CDR1 MNHEY, CDR2 SVGAGI. The ends were cut back, 2 bases at V and 4 bases at J, with 14 bases in the middle. The CDR3 is 15 amino acids. CDR3 sequence (DNA): TGTGCCAGCAGTTACGCGGCAGGGAGGAGCTATGGCTACACCTTC. This codes for CASSYAAGRSYGYTF.

J is TRBJ2-4 and V is TRBV24-1; 7 nucleotides agree with TRBD1. CDR1 KGHDR and CDR2 SFDVKD come from the germline V gene. J was trimmed by 8 bases and V by 2 bases; bases with no gene match: 11. This CDR3 has 16 amino acids. This CDR3 reads CATSDYSPGGNHIQYF. The CDR3 DNA sequence: TGTGCCACCAGTGATTATTCGCCAGGGGGTAATCACATTCAGTACTTC.

This chain uses TRBV28 with TRBJ1-4, with TRBD1 as a possible D gene (6 bases). V shed 3 bases and J shed 8 bases, with 16 bases lying between them. The CDR3 runs to 15 residues. CDR1 is MDHEN, CDR2 SYDVKM, per germline. CDR3 loop: CASSFGGASKEKLFF. The CDR3 DNA reads as TGTGCCAGCAGTTTTGGGGGGGCCAGCAAGGAAAAACTGTTTTTT.

This chain connects TRBV6-6 to TRBJ2-1, with a possible D match to TRBD2 (6 bases). Trimming took off 6 bases at V and 0 bases at J, with 15 bases between the two ends. CDR1 is MNHNY, CDR2 SVGAGI, per germline (reference sequence). This CDR3 spans 16 amino acids. CDR3 region: CASSELVGGSYNEQFF. For the CDR3, the DNA is TGTGCCAGCAGCGAGCTGGTGGGGGGCTCCTACAATGAGCAGTTCTTC.

The genes are TRBV28 and TRBJ1-1, with D possibly matching TRBD1 (6 bases). The CDR3 runs 13 residues. Germline V gene lookup returns CDR1 MDHEN and CDR2 SYDVKM. V dropped 5 bases and J dropped 11 bases, with 18 bases sitting between them. The CDR3 region is CASSDRDTLRAFF. The CDR3 DNA follows: TGTGCCAGCAGTGACCGGGACACCTTGAGGGCTTTCTTT.

The genes are TRBV5-1 and TRBJ1-1, with 10 bases lining up with TRBD1. The CDR3 contains 14 residues. Germline CDR1 and CDR2: SGHRS and YFSETQ. The trim removed 0 bases at V and 5 bases at J, leaving 1 base unmatched. The CDR3 coding sequence is TGCGCCAGCAGCTTGGAGGGACAGGGGACTGAAGCTTTCTTT. It codes for CASSLEGQGTEAFF.

J is TRBJ1-1 and V is TRBV18; 7 bases match TRBD1. Trimming at V came to 3 bases and at J to 8 bases, leaving 6 bases not matched to a gene. Germline V gene data show CDR1 as KGHSH and CDR2 as LQKENI. The length of the CDR3 is 13 residues. The CDR3 DNA reads as TGTGCCAGCTCACCCGGGCAGGACAGGGAAGCTTTCTTT. Translating it yields CASSPGQDREAFF.

This clone appeared a single time. The chain links TRBV6-2 or TRBV6-3 to TRBJ2-7; 9 bases match TRBD2. The junction had 8 bases not matched to a gene; V was cut back by 6 bases and J by 2 bases. The germline V gene has CDR1 MNHEY and CDR2 SVGEGT. The CDR3 contains 15 residues. CDR3 DNA sequence: TGTGCCAGCAGATACCAAATAGCGGGAGCCTACGAGCAGTACTTC. Protein: CASRYQIAGAYEQYF.